This entry describes one TCR beta chain. As yet, its antigen is unknown. The entry originates in a study of early T cells in non-severe SARS-CoV-2 infection. Notes on the study in general: Matching results from VDJdb favored anti-spike CD8 responses, leaving private and CD4 specificities undetected.

The library protocol tagged individual cDNA molecules with unique molecular identifiers. TCRdb called the 5' RACE reads again in MiXCR, with one record for every CDR3 protein. The sample comprises around 76,000 distinct CDR3 sequences, about 14% of which are singletons, and less than 5% rests with the top ten. The germline V and J ends were trimmed by 0 bases and 4 bases, with 6 bases remaining between them. The germline CDR1 and CDR2 sequences are LNHDA and SQIVND (reference sequence). The CDR3 is 14 residues long. The rearrangement links TRBV19 to TRBJ2-2; D unclear. The sample here was whole blood, taken at baseline. The source is an adult who was a healthcare worker with PCR-confirmed SARS-CoV-2 infection or an uninfected control (not recorded which). The CDR3 loop reads CASSIDRATGELFF. The CDR3 DNA is TGTGCCAGTAGTATAGATCGGGCCACCGGGGAGCTGTTTTTT.